The rows below give T cell receptor beta chains drawn from one sample of a study of CD8 T cells in ankylosing spondylitis. TCRdb reanalysed the 5' RACE reads using MiXCR and keeps one entry per CDR3 protein. Of 200,000 to 250,000 distinct CDR3 sequences listed, more than 25% were seen once; the top ten hold about 4%. Sequenced input: blood, either unsorted or a sorted T cell fraction (not recorded which). These receptors originate from a male donor with ankylosing spondylitis or in good health (not recorded which). Each CDR3 is given with its conserved first and last residue. Each record gives: clone size, J gene, D gene, CDR3 length, V gene, CDR3 protein, CDR3 DNA. D genes are given only for firm matches. Size tells how often a clone was seen (once, few, many) or the class of an expanded clone, and some rows leave it out.

clone size: once
J gene: TRBJ2-3
D gene: .
CDR3 length: 16
V gene: TRBV13
CDR3 protein: CASSLNLFRRADTQYF
CDR3 DNA: TGTGCCAGCAGCTTAAATCTCTTTCGGCGGGCAGATACGCAGTATTTT

clone size: .
J gene: TRBJ2-1
D gene: .
CDR3 length: 15
V gene: TRBV29-1
CDR3 protein: CSVEKRLSSYNEQFF
CDR3 DNA: TGCAGCGTTGAAAAGCGCCTGAGCTCCTACAATGAGCAGTTCTTC

clone size: few
J gene: TRBJ2-2
D gene: .
CDR3 length: 14
V gene: TRBV5-6
CDR3 protein: CASSLSGATGELFF
CDR3 DNA: TGTGCCAGCAGCTTGAGTGGCGCCACCGGGGAGCTGTTTTTT

clone size: .
J gene: TRBJ2-3
D gene: .
CDR3 length: 13
V gene: TRBV20-1
CDR3 protein: CSALATVSDTQYF
CDR3 DNA: TGCAGTGCTTTGGCCACTGTTTCAGATACGCAGTATTTT

clone size: .
J gene: TRBJ2-5
D gene: .
CDR3 length: 11
V gene: TRBV5-1
CDR3 protein: CASSQPGTQYF
CDR3 DNA: TGCGCCAGCAGCCAACCTGGGACCCAGTACTTC

clone size: .
J gene: TRBJ2-5
D gene: .
CDR3 length: 11
V gene: TRBV10-2
CDR3 protein: CASRTRGFKYF
CDR3 DNA: TGCGCCAGCAGGACAAGGGGGTTTAAGTACTTC

clone size: .
J gene: TRBJ2-5
D gene: .
CDR3 length: 13
V gene: TRBV20-1
CDR3 protein: CSARDDSQETQYF
CDR3 DNA: TGCAGTGCTAGAGATGACAGCCAAGAGACCCAGTACTTC

clone size: .
J gene: TRBJ2-5
D gene: .
CDR3 length: 17
V gene: TRBV12-2
CDR3 protein: CASRLVSRRRARETQYF
CDR3 DNA: TGTGCAAGTCGCTTAGTGAGCCGACGCCGGGCAAGGGAGACCCAGTACTTC

clone size: .
J gene: TRBJ2-7
D gene: .
CDR3 length: 15
V gene: TRBV20-1
CDR3 protein: CSARGDPGRSYEQYF
CDR3 DNA: TGCAGTGCTAGAGGGGACCCGGGACGGAGCTACGAGCAGTACTTC

clone size: .
J gene: TRBJ2-3
D gene: .
CDR3 length: 16
V gene: TRBV20-1
CDR3 protein: CSAIPGQTLSTDTQYF
CDR3 DNA: TGCAGTGCTATACCGGGACAAACCTTGTCCACAGATACGCAGTATTTT

clone size: .
J gene: TRBJ2-2
D gene: .
CDR3 length: 16
V gene: TRBV20-1
CDR3 protein: CSATPPAQGNTGELFF
CDR3 DNA: TGCAGTGCTACCCCCCCGGCCCAGGGAAACACCGGGGAGCTGTTTTTT

clone size: .
J gene: TRBJ1-2
D gene: .
CDR3 length: 18
V gene: TRBV12-2
CDR3 protein: CASRLGNFRPSSYYGYTF
CDR3 DNA: TGTGCAAGTCGCTTAGGCAACTTTCGACCCAGCTCCTACTATGGCTACACCTTC

clone size: .
J gene: TRBJ2-3
D gene: TRBD2
CDR3 length: 13
V gene: TRBV29-1
CDR3 protein: CSVESGTADTQYF
CDR3 DNA: TGCAGCGTTGAAAGCGGGACGGCAGATACGCAGTATTTT

clone size: once
J gene: TRBJ2-2
D gene: .
CDR3 length: 13
V gene: TRBV3-1
CDR3 protein: CASSQGVSGELFF
CDR3 DNA: TGTGCCAGCAGCCAAGGGGTTTCCGGGGAGCTGTTTTTT

clone size: .
J gene: TRBJ2-1
D gene: TRBD1
CDR3 length: 16
V gene: TRBV7-2
CDR3 protein: CASSLVGGTGVGEQFF
CDR3 DNA: TGTGCCAGCAGCTTAGTGGGTGGGACAGGGGTTGGAGAGCAGTTCTTC

clone size: .
J gene: TRBJ1-1
D gene: .
CDR3 length: 11
V gene: TRBV7-9
CDR3 protein: CAGETNTEAFF
CDR3 DNA: TGTGCCGGTGAGACGAACACTGAAGCTTTCTTT

clone size: .
J gene: TRBJ2-7
D gene: .
CDR3 length: 14
V gene: TRBV28
CDR3 protein: CASRPIDRNHEQYF
CDR3 DNA: TGTGCCAGCAGACCAATCGACAGAAATCACGAGCAGTACTTC

clone size: few
J gene: TRBJ2-2
D gene: .
CDR3 length: 17
V gene: TRBV10-3
CDR3 protein: CAIRGIGRDKNTGELFF
CDR3 DNA: TGTGCCATCAGGGGAATTGGCAGGGACAAGAACACCGGGGAGCTGTTTTTT

clone size: .
J gene: TRBJ2-3
D gene: .
CDR3 length: 16
V gene: TRBV7-9
CDR3 protein: CASSLRAGGRPDTQYF
CDR3 DNA: TGTGCCAGCAGCTTAAGAGCGGGTGGCCGACCGGATACGCAGTATTTT

clone size: few
J gene: TRBJ2-2
D gene: .
CDR3 length: 14
V gene: TRBV20-1
CDR3 protein: CSARRVRGTGELFF
CDR3 DNA: TGCAGTGCGAGGAGGGTGCGGGGCACCGGGGAGCTGTTTTTT

clone size: .
J gene: TRBJ1-2
D gene: .
CDR3 length: 13
V gene: TRBV6-1
CDR3 protein: CASRLGTNYGYTF
CDR3 DNA: TGTGCCAGCAGGTTGGGGACTAACTATGGCTACACCTTC

clone size: .
J gene: TRBJ1-5
D gene: .
CDR3 length: 13
V gene: TRBV12-3/TRBV12-4
CDR3 protein: CASNRDPNQPQHF
CDR3 DNA: TGTGCTTCCAACAGGGACCCTAATCAGCCCCAGCATTTT

clone size: few
J gene: TRBJ1-1
D gene: .
CDR3 length: 15
V gene: TRBV29-1
CDR3 protein: CSVGGEAGSSTEAFF
CDR3 DNA: TGCAGCGTTGGAGGGGAGGCTGGATCGAGCACTGAAGCTTTCTTT

clone size: .
J gene: TRBJ2-6
D gene: .
CDR3 length: 15
V gene: TRBV12-3/TRBV12-4
CDR3 protein: CASSWSPSGANVLTF
CDR3 DNA: TGTGCCAGCAGTTGGAGCCCCTCTGGGGCCAACGTCCTGACTTTC

clone size: .
J gene: TRBJ1-5
D gene: .
CDR3 length: 13
V gene: TRBV15
CDR3 protein: CATAFGPNQPQHF
CDR3 DNA: TGTGCCACAGCGTTTGGGCCAAACCAGCCCCAGCATTTT

clone size: .
J gene: TRBJ2-5
D gene: .
CDR3 length: 14
V gene: TRBV4-1
CDR3 protein: CASSTREGQETQYF
CDR3 DNA: TGCGCCAGCAGCACCCGAGAGGGACAAGAGACCCAGTACTTC